Below are 19 T cell receptor beta chains sequenced from a single sample in a study of T cell responses to AZD1222 COVID-19 vaccine. Using immunoSEQ multiplex PCR, the repertoire was profiled, and TCRdb retains in-frame clones only, with some absent. The sample records around 140,000 clones, 85% to 95% being singletons. The starting material was peripheral blood, obtained on day 0 of AZD1222 vaccination. The receptors stem from an adult in good health.

This clone has a single count. The chain has TRBV25-1 and TRBJ1-2; D is possibly TRBD1 (6 bases). The CDR3 loop spans 12 amino acids. Germline V CDR1 and CDR2: MGHDK, SYGVNS. Trimming stripped 10 bases from V and 8 bases from J, with 17 bases between. CDR3 in amino acids: CATATGEGGYTF. CDR3 DNA: TGTGCCACCGCGACAGGAGAGGGAGGCTACACCTTC.

V usage is TRBV3-1 (or the pseudogene TRBV3-2) and J usage is TRBJ1-3, with D maybe TRBD1 (6 bases). The CDR3 extends over 12 amino acids. Trimming shortened V by 5 bases and J by 13 bases, and 15 bases separated the two germline ends. Per germline, CDR1 LGHDT and CDR2 YNNKEL (reference sequence). CDR3 sequence (DNA): TGTGCCAGCAGCTTCCAGGACAGCGCGATATATTTT. It yields the protein CASSFQDSAIYF.

The chain is built from TRBV5-1 and TRBJ1-2; D is undetermined. Germline V gives CDR1 SGHRS, CDR2 YFSETQ. Trimming took off 0 bases at V and 1 base at J, with 7 bases between the two ends. There are 14 residues in the CDR3. CDR3 residues: CASSLVDVNYGYTF. CDR3 nucleotide sequence: TGCGCCAGCAGCTTGGTGGACGTTAACTATGGCTACACCTTC.

Here the CDR3 reads CASSRGRQNQPQHF. CDR3 DNA sequence: TGTGCCAGCAGCAGGGGACGGCAAAATCAGCCCCAGCATTTT. The chain couples TRBV21-1 to TRBJ1-5. TRBV21-1 is deemed a pseudogene. The length of the CDR3 is 14 residues.

The chain links TRBV18 to TRBJ2-1, with 9 positions matching TRBD2. The CDR3 consists of 15 residues. Germline V CDR1 and CDR2: KGHSH, LQKENI. The V and J ends lost 0 bases and 9 bases, in that order; junction bases with no gene match: 6. The CDR3 sequence is CASSPPQREVGEQFF. In DNA, the CDR3 is TGTGCCAGCTCACCACCACAGCGGGAGGTCGGTGAGCAGTTCTTC.

The chain has TRBV5-5 and TRBJ2-5; the match to TRBD1 covers 7 bases. The CDR3 is 14 amino acids. The trim removed 4 bases at V and 2 bases at J, leaving 5 bases unmatched. Germline CDR1 SGHKS, CDR2 YYEKEE (reference sequence). The CDR3 nucleotides are TGTGCCAGCAGCCTACTACAGGGGCAAGAGACCCAGTACTTC. It is translated as CASSLLQGQETQYF.

The gene calls are TRBV27 and TRBJ1-1; a possible D gene is TRBD1 (5 bases). CDR1 is MNHEY and CDR2 is SMNVEV in the germline V gene (reference sequence). The CDR3 spans 15 residues. Trimming removed 1 base at V and 0 bases at J, with 9 bases between. This chain's CDR3 is CASSLLGRVNTEAFF. CDR3 nucleotide sequence: TGTGCCAGCAGTTTATTGGGCAGGGTGAACACTGAAGCTTTCTTT.

The V call is TRBV4-1, the J call TRBJ2-2; TRBD2 agrees at 10 bases. The CDR3 spans 18 residues. Germline V gene sequence: CDR1 MGHRA, CDR2 YSYEKL. V gave up 1 base and J gave up 5 bases; unmatched junction bases: 10. The CDR3 region has the DNA TGCGCCAGCAGCCAAGTCGTCGGACTAGCGGAATATACCGGGGAGCTGTTTTTT. Translated, it gives CASSQVVGLAEYTGELFF.

This rearrangement joins TRBV19 to TRBJ2-7, with a tentative D call TRBD1 (6 bases). CDR3 size: 14 residues. CDR1 is LNHDA and CDR2 is SQIVND in the germline V gene (reference sequence). Trimming stripped 3 bases from V and 2 bases from J, with 11 bases between. The CDR3 nucleotides read TGTGCCAGTAGTATCTCCTGGACAGCCTACGAGCAGTACTTC. Translation: CASSISWTAYEQYF.

The chain couples TRBV7-9 to TRBJ2-1; D unresolved. Germline CDR1 SEHNR, CDR2 FQNEAQ (reference sequence). The CDR3 spans 14 residues. Trimming removed 5 bases at V and 7 bases at J, with 15 bases between. The CDR3 nucleotides are TGTGCCAGCAGCCCCGGTGGGCCCTCGAATGAGCAGTTCTTC. This codes for CASSPGGPSNEQFF.

V usage is TRBV11-3 and J usage is TRBJ2-2; 9 bases fit TRBD1. Germline V gene data show CDR1 as SGHNT and CDR2 as YENEEA. J lost 2 bases, V lost 5 bases, and 6 bases had no gene match. This CDR3 has 16 amino acids. CDR3: CASSPGQGGNTGELFF. CDR3 DNA sequence: TGTGCCAGCAGCCCGGGACAGGGAGGTAACACCGGGGAGCTGTTTTTT.

The chain uses TRBV12-3 or TRBV12-4 and TRBJ1-2; TRBD1 agrees at 10 bases. The CDR3 is 13 amino acids. V shed 6 bases and J 8 bases; nucleotides not matched to a gene: 6. CDR3 coding DNA: TGTGCCAGCAGGACCGGGACAGGGGTGGGCTACACCTTC. The encoded protein is CASRTGTGVGYTF.

The genes are TRBV6-1 and TRBJ2-7, with 8 bases matching TRBD2. From germline, CDR1 is MNHNS and CDR2 SASEGT. The CDR3 has 15 residues. The V segment lost 2 bases and the J segment 1 base; nucleotides outside the gene matches: 4. The DNA of the CDR3 is TGTGCCAGCAGTGAAAATAGCGGGGAGTCCTACGAGCAGTACTTC. Translated, it gives CASSENSGESYEQYF.

The genes are TRBV5-1 and TRBJ1-1, with 9 bases fitting TRBD1. The CDR3 is made up of 15 amino acids. With V trimmed by 5 bases and J by 5 bases, 10 bases remained unmatched. Germline CDR1 SGHRS, CDR2 YFSETQ. In DNA form, the CDR3 reads TGCGCCAGCAGAAGTCCCGGGACAGGGAATACTGAAGCTTTCTTT. It specifies CASRSPGTGNTEAFF.

The V gene is TRBV15, the J gene TRBJ2-5; 9 bases fit TRBD1. This CDR3 comprises 16 residues. After removal of 1 base from V and 5 bases from J, the junction contained 8 bases not matched to a gene. Germline V gene sequence: CDR1 LNHNV, CDR2 YYDKDF (reference sequence). As DNA, the CDR3 is TGTGCCACCAGCAGAGTCCGGGACAGGGAGGGCGAGACCCAGTACTTC. Its translation: CATSRVRDREGETQYF.

This rearrangement joins TRBV6-5 to TRBJ2-7, with 8 bases fitting TRBD2. The trim removed 5 bases at V and 0 bases at J, leaving 6 bases unmatched. Germline values: CDR1 MNHEY, CDR2 SVGAGI. This CDR3 contains 15 residues. CDR3 in amino acids: CASSPKTSASYEQYF. DNA for the CDR3: TGTGCCAGCAGTCCTAAGACTAGCGCCTCCTACGAGCAGTACTTC.

The rearrangement uses TRBV29-1 and TRBJ1-1; D uncertain. CDR1 and CDR2 from the germline V gene are SQVTM and ANQGSEA. CDR3 size: 13 residues. The V end was cut by 2 bases, the J end by 1 base, with 8 bases between. Here the CDR3 reads CSVERRTNTEAFF. The CDR3 bases are TGCAGCGTTGAACGGCGGACGAACACTGAAGCTTTCTTT.

The chain couples TRBV28 to TRBJ2-3; 11 bases map to TRBD1. V lost 6 bases, J lost 7 bases, and 6 bases stayed unmatched. The length of the CDR3 is 14 residues. CDR1 is MDHEN, CDR2 SYDVKM, per germline. The CDR3 DNA sequence: TGTGCCAGCAGCCTCGGACAGGGGGCAAATACGCAGTATTTT. Translation: CASSLGQGANTQYF.

The chain is built from TRBV28 and TRBJ2-7, with unresolved D. Germline lookup yields CDR1 MDHEN and CDR2 SYDVKM. The CDR3 is made up of 14 amino acids. Trimming left V 3 bases short and J 0 bases short, with 9 bases between. The CDR3 sequence is CASSLEQDSYEQYF. In DNA form, the CDR3 reads TGTGCCAGCAGTTTGGAGCAGGACTCCTACGAGCAGTACTTC.